A single sample is the source of the 27 T cell receptor beta chains below, sequenced in a study of T cell changes during pregnancy in multiple sclerosis. Data came from immunoSEQ multiplex PCR; TCRdb stores just in-frame clones and leaves some out. The table includes tens of thousands of clones, about nine tenths detected once. Here the sequenced sample was CD8+ T cells from peripheral blood mononuclear cells, taken before pregnancy. These receptors all stem from a female donor with multiple sclerosis, enrolled in a pregnancy study.

V gene TRBV2 combines with J gene TRBJ1-1, with unresolved D. Deletions cut 7 bases from V and 1 base from J, with 10 bases between. Per germline, CDR1 SNHLY and CDR2 FYNNEI. This CDR3 region has 13 residues. The CDR3 coding sequence is TGTGCCAGCACTCGGTCTACGAACACTGAAGCTTTCTTT. As protein: CASTRSTNTEAFF. Supplemented by reference TRBV2 and TRBJ1-1, the full variable domain reads EPEVTQTPSHQVTQMGQEVILRCVPISNHLYFYWYRQILGQKVEFLVSFYNNEISEKSEIFDDQFSVERPDGSNFTLKIRSTKLEDSAMYFCASTRSTNTEAFFGQGTRLTVV.

This sequence joins TRBV27 and TRBJ1-1; possibly TRBD1 for D (6 bases). Looked up from germline, CDR1 is MNHEY and CDR2 is SMNVEV (reference sequence). Trimming cost V 7 bases and J 1 base, with 13 bases left between them. The CDR3 runs to 14 residues. The CDR3, as DNA: TGTGCCAGCAAACTCGGACAGCAGAACACTGAAGCTTTCTTT. As protein: CASKLGQQNTEAFF.

The rearrangement uses TRBV27 and TRBJ2-1; 9 bases are a match to TRBD2. The germline CDR1 and CDR2 sequences are MNHEY and SMNVEV (reference sequence). J gave up 2 bases and V 6 bases, and 5 bases lay outside the gene matches. The CDR3 spans 15 residues. CDR3 DNA: TGTGCCAGCAGCCCCGCTAGCGGGGCCTACAATGAGCAGTTCTTC. It is translated as CASSPASGAYNEQFF.

CDR3 in DNA: TGTGCCAGCAACCTCATCGGAGTTACTGAAGCTTTCTTT. Residues: CASNLIGVTEAFF. The V call is TRBV5-8, the J call TRBJ1-1; D gene ambiguous. V lost 6 bases and J lost 5, with 14 bases in between. This CDR3 has 13 residues. Germline CDR1 is SGHTS and CDR2 is YDEGEE.

V is TRBV19 and J is TRBJ1-5; no clear D gene. This CDR3 contains 16 residues. Trimming pared 5 bases from V and 0 bases from J, leaving 14 bases between. Germline V gene lookup returns CDR1 LNHDA and CDR2 SQIVND (reference sequence). The CDR3 coding sequence is TGTGCCAGTAGTTTAACAGCGGGATATAGCAATCAGCCCCAGCATTTT. Amino acids: CASSLTAGYSNQPQHF.

The chain is built from TRBV7-3 and TRBJ2-2; D unresolved. The V gene's germline CDR1 is SGHTA and CDR2 FQGTGA. V was clipped by 5 bases and J by 3 bases, with 4 bases between them. This CDR3 is 12 amino acids long. Here the CDR3 reads CASSPYTGELFF. The CDR3 DNA reads TGTGCCAGCAGCCCGTACACCGGGGAGCTGTTTTTT.

CDR3 residues: CASSGGVGGYTF. The CDR3 nucleotides read TGTGCCAGCAGCGGCGGGGTCGGGGGCTACACCTTC. The chain links TRBV9 to TRBJ1-2; D gene unclear. CDR1 SGDLS and CDR2 YYNGEE come from the germline V gene. The V end was cut by 3 bases, the J end by 8 bases, with 11 bases between. CDR3 length equals 12 residues. The variable domain in full, with the rest retrieved from reference TRBV9 and TRBJ1-2, is DSGVTQTPKHLITATGQRVTLRCSPRSGDLSVYWYQQSLDQGLQFLIQYYNGEERAKGNILERFSAQQFPDLHSELNLSSLELGDSALYFCASSGGVGGYTFGSGTRLTVV.

The rearrangement links TRBV27 to TRBJ2-2; D possibly corresponds to TRBD1 (7 bases). This CDR3 is built from 17 residues. Germline values: CDR1 MNHEY, CDR2 SMNVEV (reference sequence). The V end lost 1 base, the J end lost 0 bases, and 12 bases lay between the germline ends. For the CDR3, the DNA is TGTGCCAGCAGTTTATATCCAGGGGGGTCGAACACCGGGGAGCTGTTTTTT. This sequence encodes CASSLYPGGSNTGELFF.

V usage is TRBV4-3 and J usage is TRBJ2-5; 8 positions agree with TRBD2. CDR1 is LGHNA, CDR2 YSLEER, per germline. V shed 9 bases and J 5 bases; nucleotides not matched to a gene: 11. The CDR3 runs 14 residues. As DNA, the CDR3 is TGCGCCAGTGCAGCGGGGGTATCGGGGGAGACCCAGTACTTC. Protein: CASAAGVSGETQYF.

The chain has TRBV5-1 and TRBJ1-1; the D is unclear. The V gene's germline CDR1 is SGHRS and CDR2 YFSETQ. CDR3 length: 14 residues. Deletions cut 4 bases from V and 0 bases from J, with 10 bases between. CDR3 sequence: CASSPRKLNTEAFF. The CDR3 DNA follows: TGCGCCAGCAGCCCACGCAAGCTGAACACTGAAGCTTTCTTT.

J is TRBJ1-5 and V is TRBV10-3; D may be TRBD1 (5 bases). Looked up from germline, CDR1 is ENHRY and CDR2 is SYGVKD. CDR3 size: 14 residues. V was pared by 11 bases and J by 1 base, with 15 bases between. CDR3 sequence (DNA): TGTGCCCTATGGGGGGGAGAGAGCAATCAGCCCCAGCATTTT. Its translation: CALWGGESNQPQHF.

The V and J genes are TRBV9 and TRBJ2-7; no clear D gene. V lost 4 bases, J lost 3 bases, and 14 bases lay in between. The CDR3 has 14 amino acids. Germline loops: CDR1 SGDLS, CDR2 YYNGEE. This CDR3 reads CASSPRQSDYEQYF. The CDR3, as DNA: TGTGCCAGCAGCCCCCGACAAAGTGACTACGAGCAGTACTTC.

This clone was seen a single time. V usage is TRBV7-7 and J usage is TRBJ2-1; D is perhaps TRBD2 (5 bases). V was trimmed by 5 bases and J by 8 bases, leaving 19 bases between them. CDR3 length equals 15 residues. CDR1 SSHAT and CDR2 FNYEAQ come from the germline V gene (reference sequence). The CDR3 region has the DNA TGTGCCAGCAGCCCAACCACTTGGGAGACGGATGAGCAGTTCTTC. It specifies CASSPTTWETDEQFF. Filled out from reference TRBV7-7 and TRBJ2-1, the complete variable domain reads GAGVSQSPRYKVTKRGQDVTLRCDPISSHATLYWYQQALGQGPEFLTYFNYEAQPDKSGLPSDRFSAERPEGSISTLTIQRTEQRDSAMYRCASSPTTWETDEQFFGPGTRLTVL.

The chain carries TRBV13 and TRBJ2-1; 11 bases are a match to TRBD2. This CDR3 region has 16 residues. The germline gives CDR1 PRHDT, CDR2 FYEKMQ (reference sequence). The V segment lost 5 bases and the J segment 4 bases; nucleotides outside the gene matches: 7. CDR3 DNA: TGTGCCAGCAGCCCCTCTAGCGGGGGGCCATACAATGAGCAGTTCTTC. This gives the protein CASSPSSGGPYNEQFF. The full variable domain, rest sourced from reference TRBV13 and TRBJ2-1, is AAGVIQSPRHLIKEKRETATLKCYPIPRHDTVYWYQQGPGQDPQFLISFYEKMQSDKGSIPDRFSAQQFSDYHSELNMSSLELGDSALYFCASSPSSGGPYNEQFFGPGTRLTVL.

The genes are TRBV21-1 and TRBJ2-3; TRBD1, the D gene given by the table, was not confirmed from the DNA. TRBV21-1 is a known pseudogene. This CDR3 comprises 14 residues. For the CDR3, the DNA is TGTGCCAGACTGGGACAGGGGGCCACAGATACGCAGTATTTT. As protein: CARLGQGATDTQYF.

The chain carries TRBV19 and TRBJ1-2; 11 bases are shared with TRBD1. Trimming removed 1 base from V and 5 bases from J; junction bases left unmatched: 6. CDR1 and CDR2 from the germline V gene are LNHDA and SQIVND (reference sequence). The CDR3 has 16 amino acids. CDR3 protein: CASSIGAGTGGYGYTF. CDR3 bases: TGTGCCAGTAGTATAGGAGCCGGGACAGGGGGGTATGGCTACACCTTC.

V and J are TRBV4-3 and TRBJ1-1; D remains unclear. Trimming shortened V by 0 bases and J by 7 bases, and 9 bases separated the two germline ends. In germline, CDR1 is LGHNA, CDR2 YSLEER. This CDR3 region has 13 residues. DNA of the CDR3: TGCGCCAGCAGCCAAGAAGTACAGTATGAAGCTTTCTTT. The encoded protein is CASSQEVQYEAFF.

V is TRBV30 and J is TRBJ1-6; possibly TRBD1 for D (6 bases). The CDR3 covers 15 residues. From germline, CDR1 is GTSNPN and CDR2 SVGIG (reference sequence). V was pared by 5 bases and J by 9 bases, with 20 bases between. DNA for the CDR3: TGTGCCTGGCTCCATAGGGGGGGCGCGGGTTCACCCCTCCACTTT. Encoded protein: CAWLHRGGAGSPLHF.

The chain uses TRBV9 and TRBJ1-1; no clear D. This CDR3 contains 14 residues. Trimming removed 0 bases at V and 1 base at J, with 7 bases between. Germline V gene data show CDR1 as SGDLS and CDR2 as YYNGEE. CDR3 sequence: CASSVDGGNTEAFF. The CDR3 DNA reads TGTGCCAGCAGCGTAGACGGCGGGAACACTGAAGCTTTCTTT.

This chain links TRBV9 with TRBJ2-2; TRBD2 might be the D (7 bases). Germline CDR1 SGDLS, CDR2 YYNGEE. V lost 5 bases, J lost 2 bases, and 16 bases lay in between. There are 16 residues in the CDR3. The CDR3 here is CASRGGSGGNTGELFF. CDR3 coding DNA: TGTGCCAGCAGGGGGGGGTCCGGGGGCAACACCGGGGAGCTGTTTTTT.

J is TRBJ2-5 and V is TRBV27; D ambiguous. The CDR3 runs 12 residues. Trimming shortened V by 4 bases and J by 5 bases, and 8 bases separated the two germline ends. Germline V gives CDR1 MNHEY, CDR2 SMNVEV (reference sequence). The CDR3 DNA is TGTGCCAGCAGTTCCGGGTTGGAGACCCAGTACTTC. Encoded protein: CASSSGLETQYF.

This clone occurred once. The same CDR3 is also encoded by other DNA sequences in this sample. The chain combines TRBV9 with TRBJ2-1, with D possibly matching TRBD2 (6 bases). The V gene's germline CDR1 is SGDLS and CDR2 YYNGEE. CDR3 size: 15 residues. Trimming shortened V by 2 bases and J by 2 bases, and 11 bases separated the two germline ends. The CDR3 sequence is CASSVDGGTYNEQFF. As DNA, the CDR3 is TGTGCCAGCAGCGTCGACGGGGGAACCTACAATGAGCAGTTCTTC.

The rearrangement links TRBV9 to TRBJ2-1; D is uncertain. Trimming removed 4 bases from V and 5 bases from J, with 7 bases in between. This CDR3 comprises 12 residues. Germline V gene sequence: CDR1 SGDLS, CDR2 YYNGEE. CDR3 sequence: CASSPSHNEQFF. CDR3 DNA sequence: TGTGCCAGCAGCCCCAGTCACAATGAGCAGTTCTTC.

The rearrangement uses TRBV4-3 and TRBJ1-2; TRBD1 is a possible D gene (6 bases). The V gene's germline CDR1 is LGHNA and CDR2 YSLEER. The CDR3 spans 15 residues. The V gene lost 0 bases and the J gene lost 4 bases, with 12 bases spanning the gap. CDR3 protein: CASSQDRGGLYGYTF. CDR3 DNA: TGCGCCAGCAGCCAAGATAGGGGGGGGCTCTATGGCTACACCTTC.

The chain is built from TRBV9 and TRBJ2-5, with TRBD2 matching 7 bases. Germline V gene sequence: CDR1 SGDLS, CDR2 YYNGEE. V lost 0 bases to trimming and J lost 4 bases; unmatched junction nucleotides: 15. This CDR3 spans 18 amino acids. The CDR3: CASSVGISGGLLLETQYF. The CDR3 region has the DNA TGTGCCAGCAGCGTAGGTATATCGGGGGGATTGTTGTTAGAGACCCAGTACTTC.

This sequence joins TRBV29-1 and TRBJ2-5; D is possibly TRBD1 (5 bases). The V gene lost 4 bases and the J gene lost 5 bases, with 11 bases spanning the gap. The CDR3 is made up of 12 amino acids. Germline CDR1 and CDR2: SQVTM and ANQGSEA. The CDR3 coding sequence is TGCAGCGTTGGTCTGGGGCGGGAGACCCAGTACTTC. It specifies CSVGLGRETQYF. The variable domain in full, with the rest retrieved from reference TRBV29-1 and TRBJ2-5, is SAVISQKPSRDICQRGTSLTIQCQVDSQVTMMFWYRQQPGQSLTLIATANQGSEATYESGFVIDKFPISRPNLTFSTLTVSNMSPEDSSIYLCSVGLGRETQYFGPGTRLLVL.

The CDR3 nucleotides read TGCGCCAGCAGCAGCGGGACAGGCTCCTCCTACGAGCAGTACTTC. It translates to CASSSGTGSSYEQYF. The chain recombines TRBV4-1 with TRBJ2-7; tentatively, D is TRBD1 (8 bases). The length of the CDR3 is 15 residues. The V and J ends lost 5 bases and 0 bases respectively, with 14 bases between them. CDR1 MGHRA and CDR2 YSYEKL come from the germline V gene.